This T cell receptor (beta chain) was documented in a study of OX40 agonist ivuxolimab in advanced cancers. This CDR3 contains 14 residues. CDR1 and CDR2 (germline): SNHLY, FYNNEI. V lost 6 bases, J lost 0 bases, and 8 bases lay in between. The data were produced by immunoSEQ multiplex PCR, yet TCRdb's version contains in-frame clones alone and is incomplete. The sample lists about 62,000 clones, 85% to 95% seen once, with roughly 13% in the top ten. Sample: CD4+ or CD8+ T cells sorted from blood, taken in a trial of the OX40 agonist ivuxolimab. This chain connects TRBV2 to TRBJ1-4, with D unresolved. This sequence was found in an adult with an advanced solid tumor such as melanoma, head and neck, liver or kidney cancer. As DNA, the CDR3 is TGTGCCAGCAGCCCCCCTACAACTAATGAAAAACTGTTTTTT. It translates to CASSPPTTNEKLFF.